This entry lists 7 T cell receptor beta chains sequenced from one sample in a study of blood T cells in healthy people across ages. Primed by a sample-barcoded 5' primer and a J-beta primer mix, a second PCR proceeded for roughly 7 to 11 cycles. Via MiXCR, TCRdb re-called the 5' RACE reads, giving one row per CDR3 protein. Of about 1.5 million distinct CDR3 sequences listed, roughly 43% are singletons. The specimen was blood. The receptor set was obtained from a woman under 30 in good health.

The chain uses TRBV10-3 and TRBJ2-7, with D maybe TRBD1 (5 bases). The germline V gene encodes CDR1 ENHRY and CDR2 SYGVKD. The ends were cut back, 3 bases at V and 7 bases at J, with 19 bases in the middle. This CDR3 has 15 residues. This chain's CDR3 is CAISDRDSGLREQYF. The CDR3 region has the DNA TGTGCCATCAGTGATCGAGACAGTGGCTTGAGGGAGCAGTACTTC.

The rearrangement uses TRBV4-3 and TRBJ1-2; 8 bases are a match to TRBD1. From germline, CDR1 is LGHNA and CDR2 YSLEER. Losses at the gene ends were 4 bases for V and 4 bases for J; bases not matched to a gene: 5. This CDR3 has 14 residues. The CDR3: CASSRDRSGYGYTF. The CDR3 DNA reads TGCGCCAGCAGCCGGGACAGGTCTGGCTATGGCTACACCTTC.

This clonotype was observed a few times. The chain has TRBV29-1 and TRBJ2-5, with D possibly matching TRBD2 (5 bases). Germline CDR1 is SQVTM and CDR2 is ANQGSEA. Trimming removed 4 bases at V and 4 bases at J, with 10 bases between. The CDR3 has 12 residues. The CDR3 loop is CSVGVASETQYF. The CDR3 nucleotides are TGCAGCGTTGGGGTAGCGTCAGAGACCCAGTACTTC.

The rearrangement joins TRBV6-5 to TRBJ2-3; D possibly uses TRBD1 or TRBD2 (5 bases each). In germline, CDR1 is MNHEY, CDR2 SVGAGI. The V gene lost 3 bases and the J gene lost 2 bases, with 9 bases spanning the gap. The CDR3 runs to 14 residues. The CDR3 sequence: CASSYQGPTDTQYF. In DNA form, the CDR3 reads TGTGCCAGCAGTTATCAGGGACCCACAGATACGCAGTATTTT.

Only a few counts were recorded for this clonotype. This chain uses TRBV6-2 or TRBV6-3 with TRBJ2-3, with 12 bases matching TRBD2. The CDR3 spans 15 residues. Germline lookup yields CDR1 MNHEY and CDR2 SVGEGT. J was trimmed by 2 bases and V by 5 bases; bases with no gene match: 2. DNA for the CDR3: TGTGCCAGCAGTCGGACTAGCGGGACCACAGATACGCAGTATTTT. It translates to CASSRTSGTTDTQYF.

This chain joins TRBV29-1 and TRBJ2-5; 10 bases agree with TRBD2. The CDR3 has 13 residues. Germline CDR1 reads SQVTM; CDR2 reads ANQGSEA. Trimming took 6 bases from V and 11 from J; bases not matched to a gene: 12. The CDR3 here is CSVLAGGSWEQYF. As DNA, the CDR3 is TGCAGCGTCTTAGCGGGGGGATCTTGGGAGCAGTACTTC.

V usage is TRBV28 and J usage is TRBJ2-2; no clear D. V dropped 8 bases and J dropped 1 base, with 8 bases sitting between them. The CDR3 length is 13 residues. Germline assignment: CDR1 MDHEN and CDR2 SYDVKM. DNA for the CDR3: TGTGCCAGCGCCTTGGGGAACACCGGGGAGCTGTTTTTT. It encodes CASALGNTGELFF. The complete variable domain, with remaining parts taken from reference TRBV28 and TRBJ2-2, reads DVKVTQSSRYLVKRTGEKVFLECVQDMDHENMFWYRQDPGLGLRLIYFSYDVKMKEKGDIPEGYSVSREKKERFSLILESASTNQTSMYLCASALGNTGELFFGEGSRLTVL.